The next 21 T cell receptor beta chains were all read from a single sample in a study of T-cell memory formation after mild COVID-19. From the 5' RACE reads, TCRdb called clonotypes with MiXCR, one entry per CDR3 protein. This sample yields fewer than 200,000 distinct CDR3 sequences, of which about 20% are seen a single time; approximately 22% belongs to the top ten. Sequencing input: PBMCs or a T cell subset sorted from them (not recorded which). The receptors derive from an adult woman who had mild COVID-19 (a few samples of this study predate the infection). Cell type and time point are not known.

The chain has TRBV19 and TRBJ1-2; the D is unclear. There are 13 residues in the CDR3. Germline V CDR1 and CDR2: LNHDA, SQIVND (reference sequence). Trimming pared 1 base from V and 6 bases from J, leaving 9 bases between. The CDR3, as DNA: TGTGCCAGTAGTATAGGGACGATCGATGGCTACACCTTC. Its protein product is CASSIGTIDGYTF.

This clonotype came up a few times. CDR3 DNA: TGTGCCAGCAGTTTTGTGGCAGGGAACTATGGCTACACCTTC. This sequence encodes CASSFVAGNYGYTF. The rearrangement uses TRBV12-3 or TRBV12-4 and TRBJ1-2; a possible D gene is TRBD1 (5 bases). V gave up 3 bases and J gave up 2 bases, with 10 bases separating them. CDR3 size: 14 residues.

The chain employs TRBV4-1 and TRBJ2-7, with 8 bases that match TRBD1. This CDR3 spans 15 amino acids. Per the germline V gene, CDR1 is MGHRA and CDR2 is YSYEKL. Unmatched junction bases numbered 5, after V lost 1 base and J lost 3 bases. The CDR3 DNA follows: TGCGCCAGCAGCCAAGGTATCGACAGGGGCTACGAGCAGTACTTC. Protein sequence: CASSQGIDRGYEQYF.

This clonotype appeared once. The chain has TRBV9 and TRBJ2-1, with 9 bases aligning to TRBD2. Germline CDR1 reads SGDLS; CDR2 reads YYNGEE. Trimming cost V 0 bases and J 9 bases; bases outside gene matches: 4. The CDR3 contains 14 residues. The DNA of the CDR3 is TGTGCCAGCAGCGTAGTGGGTAGCGGGAGTGAGCAGTTCTTC. The encoded protein is CASSVVGSGSEQFF.

The rearrangement uses TRBV7-9 and TRBJ2-1, with 7 positions matching TRBD1. Germline trimming cut 4 bases from V and 4 bases from J; bases unmatched to any gene: 10. CDR1 is SEHNR and CDR2 is FQNEAQ in the germline V gene (reference sequence). The CDR3 has 16 residues. The CDR3 loop reads CASSSANRGQYNEQFF. In DNA form, the CDR3 reads TGTGCCAGCAGCTCGGCAAACAGGGGTCAATACAATGAGCAGTTCTTC.

This clonotype was seen a few times. The chain recombines TRBV9 with TRBJ1-2, with 9 bases identical to TRBD1. Germline V gene data show CDR1 as SGDLS and CDR2 as YYNGEE. The CDR3 runs 14 residues. J lost 4 bases, V lost 3 bases, and 4 bases had no gene match. CDR3 coding DNA: TGTGCCAGCAGCGGTACAGGGGGCGGCTATGGCTACACCTTC. It is translated as CASSGTGGGYGYTF. Combining the CDR3 with reference TRBV9 and TRBJ1-2 gives the whole variable domain DSGVTQTPKHLITATGQRVTLRCSPRSGDLSVYWYQQSLDQGLQFLIQYYNGEERAKGNILERFSAQQFPDLHSELNLSSLELGDSALYFCASSGTGGGYGYTFGSGTRLTVV.

This clonotype was picked up a small number of times. The CDR3 bases are TGTGCCAGCGTGACAGGGCGGTCCGGGGAGCTGTTTTTT. This encodes CASVTGRSGELFF. The chain couples TRBV7-9 to TRBJ2-2, with 7 nucleotides matching TRBD1. Per the germline V gene, CDR1 is SEHNR and CDR2 is FQNEAQ (reference sequence). The CDR3 extends over 13 amino acids. Trimming at V came to 8 bases and at J to 6 bases, leaving 6 bases not matched to a gene.

This clonotype came up a few times. The chain couples TRBV7-6 to TRBJ2-3, with 13 bases aligning to TRBD2. After removal of 5 bases from V and 5 bases from J, the junction contained 7 bases not matched to a gene. The CDR3 totals 16 residues. The germline V gene has CDR1 SGHVS and CDR2 FNYEAQ. CDR3 sequence: CASSRTSGGVGDTQYF. The CDR3 bases are TGTGCCAGCAGCCGCACTAGCGGGGGGGTGGGAGATACGCAGTATTTT.

CDR3 DNA: TGCAGCGTAGTAGGACAGGGAGGCACTGAAGCTTTCTTT. Encoded protein: CSVVGQGGTEAFF. V gene TRBV29-1 combines with J gene TRBJ1-1, with 8 bases lining up with TRBD1. CDR1 and CDR2 (germline): SQVTM, ANQGSEA. The CDR3 covers 13 residues. After removal of 6 bases from V and 4 bases from J, the junction contained 7 bases not matched to a gene.

The chain combines TRBV12-3 or TRBV12-4 with TRBJ1-1; TRBD1 is a possible D gene (6 bases). The V and J ends lost 6 bases and 5 bases respectively, with 10 bases between them. The CDR3 runs 12 residues. This chain's CDR3 is CASSLDRTEAFF. For the CDR3, the DNA is TGTGCCAGCAGCCTCGACAGGACTGAAGCTTTCTTT.

The chain is built from TRBV12-3 or TRBV12-4 and TRBJ2-3, with D uncertain. V lost 4 bases to trimming and J lost 3 bases, with 11 bases between them. This CDR3 is built from 14 residues. The CDR3, as DNA: TGTGCCAGCAGTTGGGGTTGGGATACAGATACGCAGTATTTT. Its protein is CASSWGWDTDTQYF.

This clonotype was recorded a few times. V usage is TRBV24-1 and J usage is TRBJ2-7; 10 bases are shared with TRBD1. V was pared by 4 bases and J by 3 bases, with 8 bases of the junction left unmatched. The CDR3 runs 16 residues. Germline assignment: CDR1 KGHDR and CDR2 SFDVKD. The chain's CDR3 is CATSEQDRGNRYEQYF. CDR3 nucleotides: TGTGCCACCAGTGAGCAGGACAGGGGGAATCGCTACGAGCAGTACTTC.

The chain couples TRBV7-9 to TRBJ2-7, with 8 bases lining up with TRBD2. CDR1 and CDR2 from the germline V gene are SEHNR and FQNEAQ (reference sequence). Losses at the gene ends were 4 bases for V and 0 bases for J; bases not matched to a gene: 11. The CDR3 covers 17 residues. CDR3: CASSSDLLAGSSYEQYF. The DNA for the CDR3 is TGTGCCAGCAGCTCCGACCTGTTAGCGGGGAGCTCCTACGAGCAGTACTTC.

This clonotype was seen only a few times. This chain links TRBV7-3 with TRBJ2-1, with TRBD2 matching 11 bases. This CDR3 has 15 amino acids. V was clipped by 5 bases and J by 7 bases; unmatched bases: 7. Germline lookup yields CDR1 SGHTA and CDR2 FQGTGA. The DNA for the CDR3 is TGTGCCAGCAGCCCAGTAGCGGGGGGGCAAAATGAGCAGTTCTTC. Translating gives CASSPVAGGQNEQFF.

The chain uses TRBV7-8 and TRBJ2-5; 7 nucleotides line up with TRBD1. V lost 4 bases, J lost 4 bases, and 9 bases stayed unmatched. CDR3 length: 15 residues. CDR1 is SGHVS and CDR2 is FQNEAQ in the germline V gene. The DNA for the CDR3 is TGTGCCAGCAGCTCTGACCACAGGGGACGAGAGACCCAGTACTTC. Encoded protein: CASSSDHRGRETQYF.

This clonotype was recorded a few times. The chain recombines TRBV13 with TRBJ1-1; a weak D match, TRBD1 (6 bases). The CDR3 is made up of 15 amino acids. Germline-derived CDR1 and CDR2 are PRHDT and FYEKMQ (reference sequence). Trimming removed 5 bases at V and 5 bases at J, with 18 bases between. CDR3 bases: TGTGCCAGCAGCCCCTGGGACAAACGAACGACTGAAGCTTTCTTT. This sequence encodes CASSPWDKRTTEAFF.

V is TRBV7-9 and J is TRBJ2-1; no definite D call. The germline V gene encodes CDR1 SEHNR and CDR2 FQNEAQ (reference sequence). With 4 bases removed from V and 2 bases from J, the gap between germline ends came to 15 bases. The CDR3 is 16 residues long. For the CDR3, the DNA is TGTGCCAGCAGCTCCGTTATGGAAATACCCTACAATGAGCAGTTCTTC. It specifies CASSSVMEIPYNEQFF. The variable domain in full, with the rest retrieved from reference TRBV7-9 and TRBJ2-1, is DTGVSQNPRHKITKRGQNVTFRCDPISEHNRLYWYRQTLGQGPEFLTYFQNEAQLEKSRLLSDRFSAERPKGSFSTLEIQRTEQGDSAMYLCASSSVMEIPYNEQFFGPGTRLTVL.

This sequence joins TRBV7-9 and TRBJ1-1; D might be TRBD1 (5 bases). Germline V lookup: CDR1 SEHNR, CDR2 FQNEAQ (reference sequence). The CDR3 runs to 12 residues. Trimming took off 3 bases at V and 5 bases at J, with 7 bases between the two ends. DNA of the CDR3: TGTGCCAGCAGCTTCGGGGCAACTGAAGCTTTCTTT. This translates into CASSFGATEAFF.

The rearrangement links TRBV9 to TRBJ2-2; D gene unclear. Deletions cut 2 bases from V and 5 bases from J, with 22 bases between. This CDR3 has 18 amino acids. Germline values: CDR1 SGDLS, CDR2 YYNGEE. As DNA, the CDR3 is TGTGCCAGCAGCGTGAGACTCGACCCTTTAATTTCTACCGGGGAGCTGTTTTTT. It encodes CASSVRLDPLISTGELFF.

This clonotype was detected a few times. The V and J genes are TRBV7-8 and TRBJ2-1; 9 bases are shared with TRBD1. CDR1 SGHVS and CDR2 FQNEAQ come from the germline V gene. The ends lost 8 bases at V and 13 bases at J; junction bases unmatched: 12. This CDR3 has 13 residues. This CDR3 reads CASASGGQGQQFF. In DNA form, the CDR3 reads TGTGCCAGCGCTTCAGGGGGACAGGGCCAACAGTTCTTC.

In this sample, this clonotype turned up a few times. The chain has TRBV19 and TRBJ2-7; TRBD1 might be the D (6 bases). Trimming took off 3 bases at V and 7 bases at J, with 7 bases between the two ends. CDR1 LNHDA and CDR2 SQIVND come from the germline V gene (reference sequence). The CDR3 length is 11 residues. The chain's CDR3 is CASSMQGEQYF. CDR3 coding DNA: TGTGCCAGTAGTATGCAGGGGGAGCAGTACTTC.